The present entry profiles one T cell receptor beta chain with its context. Random hexamers were used to reverse transcribe the RNA input (about 0.45 to 1 ug). An immunoSEQ multiplex PCR amplified TCR beta CDR3 over 54 Vbeta and 13 Jbeta. TCRdb used MiXCR to reprocess the immunoSEQ multiplex PCR reads, holding one entry per CDR3 protein. This sample carries about 160,000 distinct CDR3 sequences, just under 95% of them seen once, and the ten largest clones take 0.12% to 0.15%. V was cut by 6 bases and J by 13 bases, with 16 bases left in between. The CDR3 covers 13 residues. Germline V gene data show CDR1 as SNHLY and CDR2 as FYNNEI. The data are from a study of CD8 T cells in Susac syndrome.

The TCR originated in a human donor in good health. The J gene is TRBJ1-6, the V gene TRBV2; perhaps TRBD1 as D (5 bases). Sequenced sample: CD4+ T cells from PBMCs. CDR3 loop: CASRGMGLGPLHF. Written as DNA, the CDR3 is TGTGCCAGCAGGGGGATGGGGCTTGGGCCCCTCCACTTT.